Listed below are T cell receptor beta chains from one sample, sequenced in a study of beta chain features in type 1 diabetes. The assay was immunoSEQ multiplex PCR, and TCRdb's table has in-frame clones only and misses some. This table holds 450,000 to 550,000 clones, around 28% found once. Sequenced input: naive CD4+ T cells from blood. The origin of the receptors is a man between 18 and 35 years old in good health. CDR3s include the opening cysteine and the closing phenylalanine or tryptophan. Each record gives: D gene, J gene, clone size, V gene, CDR3 DNA, CDR3 protein. D genes are given only for firm matches. Clone size appears in some rows only: once, few, many, or a class for an expanded clone.

>NA|TRBJ2-1|NA|TRBV9
TGTGCCAGCAGCGTAGGGGGGAGTGGCTCCTACAATGAGCAGTTCTTC
CASSVGGSGSYNEQFF
>NA|TRBJ2-1|NA|TRBV19
TGTGCCACCAACGACGTCGGACGGAACAATGAGCAGTTCTTC
CATNDVGRNNEQFF
>NA|TRBJ2-7|few|TRBV7-9
TGTGCCAGCAGCCCGGGTACTTACGAGCAGTACTTC
CASSPGTYEQYF
>NA|TRBJ2-7|few|TRBV28
TGTGCCAGCAGTTTAGGAGGGGCCGGCGGAGACTACGAGCAGTACTTC
CASSLGGAGGDYEQYF
>NA|TRBJ2-1|few|TRBV2
TGTGCCAGCAGTGGGACGCGCAAACTCCCCTACAATGAGCAGTTCTTC
CASSGTRKLPYNEQFF
>NA|TRBJ2-3|NA|TRBV19
TGTGCCAGTAGTTTCGGCCTAGACACAGATACGCAGTATTTT
CASSFGLDTDTQYF
>NA|TRBJ2-7|few|TRBV15
TGTGCCACCAGCCCGGAGGGGGTTTACGAGCAGTACTTC
CATSPEGVYEQYF
>NA|TRBJ1-2|few|TRBV7-2
TGTGCCAGCAGCTTAAACCGAGGGCTGGAAGGCTACACCTTC
CASSLNRGLEGYTF
>TRBD1|TRBJ2-6|NA|TRBV4-2
TGTGCCAGCAGCCAGGACAGGGGAAAACTATTTTCTGGGGCCAACGTCCTGACTTTC
CASSQDRGKLFSGANVLTF
>NA|TRBJ2-2|few|TRBV29-1
TGCAGCGTCGAGACAGCAACGAACACCGGGGAGCTGTTTTTT
CSVETATNTGELFF
>NA|TRBJ2-3|few|TRBV9
TGTGCCAGCAGCGTGCGGCTAAACGCAGATACGCAGTATTTT
CASSVRLNADTQYF
>NA|TRBJ1-1|NA|TRBV7-9
TGTGCCAGCAGCCGTCACCGGGAGAACACTGAAGCTTTCTTT
CASSRHRENTEAFF
>NA|TRBJ2-2|NA|TRBV30
TGTGCCTGGAGTGTTCAAGGGGTAACCGGGGAGCTGTTTTTT
CAWSVQGVTGELFF
>TRBD1|TRBJ1-4|few|TRBV29-1
TGCAGCGTCTGCACAGGGGGCACTAATGAAAAACTGTTTTTT
CSVCTGGTNEKLFF
>NA|TRBJ1-1|few|TRBV30
TGTGCCTGGAGTGTGGGCAGGGTGATTGGAACTGAAGCTTTCTTT
CAWSVGRVIGTEAFF
>NA|TRBJ2-2|few|TRBV28
TGTGCCAGCACCTTGGCAAACACCGGGGAGCTGTTTTTT
CASTLANTGELFF
>NA|TRBJ2-3|NA|TRBV7-9
TGTGCCAGCAGCTTAGGGGGATGGGATACGCAGTATTTT
CASSLGGWDTQYF
>TRBD1|TRBJ2-7|NA|TRBV29-1
TGCAGCGGGGGACAGGGGGCATACGAGCAGTACTTC
CSGGQGAYEQYF
>TRBD2|TRBJ2-2|few|TRBV4-1
TGCGCCAGCAGACCACTTAGCGGGTTGAACACCGGGGAGCTGTTTTTT
CASRPLSGLNTGELFF
>NA|TRBJ2-5|NA|TRBV29-1
TGCAGCACCGGACAGTTCCAAGAGACCCAGTACTTC
CSTGQFQETQYF
>TRBD1|TRBJ2-5|NA|TRBV6-6
TGTGCCAGCAGCCTAACGGACAGGGCGGAGACCCAGTACTTC
CASSLTDRAETQYF
>NA|TRBJ2-5|NA|TRBV9
TGTGCCAGCAGCCGTGGGGGCGCGGAGACCCAGTACTTC
CASSRGGAETQYF
>NA|TRBJ1-1|NA|TRBV6-6
TGTGCCAGCAGTTACATCCGAGGCATGAACACTGAAGCTTTCTTT
CASSYIRGMNTEAFF
>NA|TRBJ2-1|NA|TRBV9
TGTGCCAGCAGCCCCCAGACCTACAATGAGCAGTTCTTC
CASSPQTYNEQFF
>NA|TRBJ2-5|NA|TRBV7-6
TGTGCCAGCAGTCCCGGGCCTTTCGAGACCCAGTACTTC
CASSPGPFETQYF
>TRBD1|TRBJ2-3|few|TRBV25-1
TGTGCCAGCAGTAGGGGGACAGGGTCGAGCACAGATACGCAGTATTTT
CASSRGTGSSTDTQYF
>NA|TRBJ2-5|few|TRBV25-1
TGTGCCAGCAGTGAATACAGGGGAGTCGAGACCCAGTACTTC
CASSEYRGVETQYF
>NA|TRBJ2-5|few|TRBV5-1
TGCGCCAGCAGCTTGTGGCGGGGGCGCGAGGAGACCCAGTACTTC
CASSLWRGREETQYF
>NA|TRBJ1-1|few|TRBV30
TGTGCCTGGTACCGGGATCGGCAGGTCGCTGAAGCTTTCTTT
CAWYRDRQVAEAFF
>NA|TRBJ2-1|few|TRBV30
TGTGCCTGGAGGGGCCGAGCCCCCTCCTACAATGAGCAGTTCTTC
CAWRGRAPSYNEQFF
>TRBD1|TRBJ2-7|NA|TRBV30
TGTGCCTGGTCCAGCGGACAGGGGCCTACCTACGAGCAGTACTTC
CAWSSGQGPTYEQYF
>TRBD2|TRBJ2-4|NA|TRBV14
TGTGCCAGCAGCCAAGTACTCCTAGCGGAAGAGGATGGGAACATTCAGTACTTC
CASSQVLLAEEDGNIQYF
>NA|TRBJ2-5|few|TRBV9
TGTGCCAGCAGCGTAGGACCCCCGGGGTTCGGTGAGACCCAGTACTTC
CASSVGPPGFGETQYF
>NA|TRBJ2-3|NA|TRBV29-1
TGCAGCGTTGTTCGATTGACAGACACAGATACGCAGTATTTT
CSVVRLTDTDTQYF
>TRBD2|TRBJ2-1|NA|TRBV18
TGTGCCAGCTCACTTACCCCGGCTAGCGGGAGATCCTACAATGAGCAGTTCTTC
CASSLTPASGRSYNEQFF
>NA|TRBJ2-1|few|TRBV14
TGTGCCAGCAGCCAAGACCGTGCAGCGTACAATGAGCAGTTCTTC
CASSQDRAAYNEQFF
>NA|TRBJ2-5|NA|TRBV30
TGTGCCTGGAGTCCCGGGAGTGGAGAGACCCAGTACTTC
CAWSPGSGETQYF
>NA|TRBJ2-1|NA|TRBV25-1
TGTGCCAGCAGTGAAGGCGGGCCAATCAATGAGCAGTTCTTC
CASSEGGPINEQFF
>NA|TRBJ1-1|NA|TRBV4-1
TGCGCCAGCAGCCCCCTTCGCGGCGTAACGGCTGAAGCTTTCTTT
CASSPLRGVTAEAFF
>NA|TRBJ2-5|few|TRBV5-1
TGCGCCAGCAGCTTGGCTGGAGACCAAGAGACCCAGTACTTC
CASSLAGDQETQYF
>TRBD2|TRBJ2-1|NA|TRBV29-1
TGCAGCGCTTTGACTAGCGGGAGGAGCGATGAGCAGTTCTTC
CSALTSGRSDEQFF
>NA|TRBJ1-1|NA|TRBV11-3
TGTGCCAGCAGCTTAGATGGAACAGGTGGAGCTTTCTTT
CASSLDGTGGAFF
>NA|TRBJ2-3|NA|TRBV23-1
TGCGCCAGCAGTCATTGGGGGCGGACAGATACGCAGTATTTT
CASSHWGRTDTQYF
>NA|TRBJ2-1|NA|TRBV6-5
TGTGCCAGCAGTCAAGGACCGTTTCGAGAGCAGTTCTTC
CASSQGPFREQFF
>TRBD1|TRBJ2-5|NA|TRBV25-1
TGTGCCAGCAGCCCCGGGACAGGGGGACGGGAGACCCAGTACTTC
CASSPGTGGRETQYF
>TRBD1|TRBJ2-4|few|TRBV5-1
TGCGCCAGCAGCATAGACAGGGCAAACATTCAGTACTTC
CASSIDRANIQYF
>NA|TRBJ1-1|NA|TRBV5-4
TGTGCCAGCAGCTTGGCCGGCACGGCGAACACTGAAGCTTTCTTT
CASSLAGTANTEAFF
>NA|TRBJ2-1|few|TRBV28
TGTGCCAGCAGTTTCTCCGGGACTGAGCAGTTCTTC
CASSFSGTEQFF
>NA|TRBJ2-6|NA|TRBV23-1
TGCGCCAGCAGTCATCTTTCAAGCTCTGGGGCCAACGTCCTGACTTTC
CASSHLSSSGANVLTF
>NA|TRBJ1-1|few|TRBV6-5
TGTGCCAGCAGCCTCCAGACGGGGAGTGAAGCTTTCTTT
CASSLQTGSEAFF
>TRBD2|TRBJ2-3|NA|TRBV4-1
TGCGCCAGCAGCCAAGATCAAACGGGAGGGAGCACAGATACGCAGTATTTT
CASSQDQTGGSTDTQYF
>NA|TRBJ1-5|NA|TRBV2
TGTGCCAGCAGTGACAGGGTTGGGGATCAGCCCCAGCATTTT
CASSDRVGDQPQHF
>TRBD1|TRBJ2-1|NA|TRBV9
TGTGCCAGCAGCCAAGCGGGACAGGGGTTCAATGAGCAGTTCTTC
CASSQAGQGFNEQFF
>NA|TRBJ2-5|few|TRBV9
TGTGCCAGCAGCGGGGGAGCGGGAGAGACCCAGTACTTC
CASSGGAGETQYF
>NA|TRBJ2-7|NA|TRBV7-3
TGTGCCAGCAGTCCTACGGCGGGACACCTCTACGAGCAGTACTTC
CASSPTAGHLYEQYF